This note documents a single T cell receptor (beta chain) sequence. Amplification used 60 Vbeta primers and 13 Jbeta primers. TCRdb's table, derived via immunoSEQ multiplex PCR, lists solely in-frame clones and lacks some. This table holds about 78,000 clones, around 70% found once. This sample is part of a study of cytomegalovirus exposure and HLA in healthy donors. From germline, CDR1 is MNHEY and CDR2 SMNVEV (reference sequence). The CDR3 runs 18 residues. The V end was cut by 5 bases, the J end by 0 bases, with 17 bases between. The chain joins TRBV27 to TRBJ2-6; possible D gene TRBD1, 6 bases. This TCR derives from a woman aged 40 to 50 in good health and CMV-seropositive. Sequencing was done on a sample of PBMCs. CDR3 protein: CASSSGQFQDSGANVLTF. CDR3 nucleotide sequence: TGTGCCAGCAGTAGCGGACAGTTCCAAGACTCTGGGGCCAACGTCCTGACTTTC. Together with reference TRBV27 and TRBJ2-6, the CDR3 gives the full variable domain: EAQVTQNPRYLITVTGKKLTVTCSQNMNHEYMSWYRQDPGLGLRQIYYSMNVEVTDKGDVPEGYKVSRKEKRNFPLILESPSPNQTSLYFCASSSGQFQDSGANVLTFGAGSRLTVL.